This T cell receptor (beta chain) was identified during a study of cytomegalovirus exposure and HLA in healthy donors. The study, taken as a whole, reports: Later analysis demonstrated an association between a missense DCLRE1C variant and TCR beta V- and J-gene trimming. Later analysis identified several of the most significant clusters that appeared linked to common viral pathogens.

The PCR employed 60 Vbeta primers together with 13 Jbeta primers. Assay used: immunoSEQ multiplex PCR; TCRdb lists only in-frame clones, some missing. Of 6,500 to 8,000 clones detected, 45% to 60% appear once; the ten largest clones hold 5.8%. J lost 1 base, V lost 7 bases, and 2 bases had no gene match. This CDR3 is built from 12 residues. Germline CDR1 reads SQVTM; CDR2 reads ANQGSEA. As to this clone: What it recognizes is unknown.

This chain connects TRBV29-1 to TRBJ1-2; 8 bases line up with TRBD1. The receptor's source is a man aged 30-40 years in good health and CMV-seropositive. Sequenced input: PBMCs. The CDR3 reads CSAGGSNYGYTF. In DNA form, the CDR3 reads TGCAGCGCAGGGGGCAGTAACTATGGCTACACCTTC.